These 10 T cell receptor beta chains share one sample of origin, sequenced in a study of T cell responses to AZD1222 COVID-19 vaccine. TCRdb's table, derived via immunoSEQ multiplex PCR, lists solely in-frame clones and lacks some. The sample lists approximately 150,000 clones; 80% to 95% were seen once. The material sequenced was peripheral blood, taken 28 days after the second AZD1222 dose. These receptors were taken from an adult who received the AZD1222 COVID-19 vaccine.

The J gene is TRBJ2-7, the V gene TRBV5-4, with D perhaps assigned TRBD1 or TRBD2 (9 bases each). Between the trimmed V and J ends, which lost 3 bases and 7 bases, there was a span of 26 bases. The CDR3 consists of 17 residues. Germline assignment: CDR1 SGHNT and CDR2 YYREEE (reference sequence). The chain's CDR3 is CASSSPGQGLAMGEQYF. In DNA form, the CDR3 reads TGTGCCAGCAGCTCGCCGGGACAGGGACTAGCAATGGGGGAGCAGTACTTC.

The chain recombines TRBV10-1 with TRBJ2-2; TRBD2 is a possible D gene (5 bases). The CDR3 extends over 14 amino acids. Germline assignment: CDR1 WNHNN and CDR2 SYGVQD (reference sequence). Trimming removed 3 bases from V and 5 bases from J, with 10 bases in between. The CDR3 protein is CASSDSGSTGELFF. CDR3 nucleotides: TGCGCCAGCAGTGATTCGGGGTCGACCGGGGAGCTGTTTTTT.

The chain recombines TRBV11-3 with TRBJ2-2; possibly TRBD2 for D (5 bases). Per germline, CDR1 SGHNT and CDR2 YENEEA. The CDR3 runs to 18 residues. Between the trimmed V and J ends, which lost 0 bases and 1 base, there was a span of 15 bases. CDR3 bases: TGTGCCAGCAGCTTAGATGCGTTCAGCGGAGTGAACACCGGGGAGCTGTTTTTT. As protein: CASSLDAFSGVNTGELFF. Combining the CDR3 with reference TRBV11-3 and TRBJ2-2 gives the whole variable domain EAGVVQSPRYKIIEKKQPVAFWCNPISGHNTLYWYLQNLGQGPELLIRYENEEAVDDSQLPKDRFSAERLKGVDSTLKIQPAELGDSAVYLCASSLDAFSGVNTGELFFGEGSRLTVL.

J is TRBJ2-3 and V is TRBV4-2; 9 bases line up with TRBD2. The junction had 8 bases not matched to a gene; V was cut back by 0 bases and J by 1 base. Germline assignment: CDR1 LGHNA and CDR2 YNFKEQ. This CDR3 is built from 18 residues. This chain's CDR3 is CASSQDFRKRGGTDTQYF. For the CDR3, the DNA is TGTGCCAGCAGCCAAGATTTCCGCAAGCGGGGGGGCACAGATACGCAGTATTTT.

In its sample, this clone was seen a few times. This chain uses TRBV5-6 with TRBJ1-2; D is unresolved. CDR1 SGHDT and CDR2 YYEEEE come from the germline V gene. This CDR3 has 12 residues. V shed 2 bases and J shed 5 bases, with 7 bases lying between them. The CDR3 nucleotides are TGTGCCAGCAGCTTAACAGATTATGGCTACACCTTC. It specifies CASSLTDYGYTF.

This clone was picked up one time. CDR3 residues: CASSVTQGRRNTIYF. The CDR3 DNA reads as TGTGCCAGCAGCGTCACCCAGGGTCGGAGAAACACCATATATTTT. The chain is built from TRBV28 and TRBJ1-3, with D possibly TRBD1 on 5 matching bases. V lost 6 bases, J lost 5 bases, and 17 bases lay in between. Germline V gene sequence: CDR1 MDHEN, CDR2 SYDVKM. This CDR3 is built from 15 residues.

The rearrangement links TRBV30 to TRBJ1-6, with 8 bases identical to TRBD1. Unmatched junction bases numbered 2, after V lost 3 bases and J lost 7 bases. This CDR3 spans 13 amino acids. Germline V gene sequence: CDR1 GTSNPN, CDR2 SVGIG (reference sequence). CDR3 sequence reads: CAWSTGGNSPLHF. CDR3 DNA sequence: TGTGCCTGGAGCACAGGGGGGAATTCACCCCTCCACTTT.

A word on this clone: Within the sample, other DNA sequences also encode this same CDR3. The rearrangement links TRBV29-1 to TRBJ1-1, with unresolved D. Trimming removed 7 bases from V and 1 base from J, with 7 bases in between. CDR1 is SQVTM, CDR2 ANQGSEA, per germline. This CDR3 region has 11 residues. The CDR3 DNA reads TGCAGCGGAACAGAGAACACTGAAGCTTTCTTT. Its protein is CSGTENTEAFF.

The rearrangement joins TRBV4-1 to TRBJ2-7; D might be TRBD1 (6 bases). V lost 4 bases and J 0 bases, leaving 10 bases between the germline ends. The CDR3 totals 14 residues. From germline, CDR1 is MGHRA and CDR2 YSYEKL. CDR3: CASSPDRSSYEQYF. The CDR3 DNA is TGCGCCAGCAGCCCTGACAGGTCCTCCTACGAGCAGTACTTC.

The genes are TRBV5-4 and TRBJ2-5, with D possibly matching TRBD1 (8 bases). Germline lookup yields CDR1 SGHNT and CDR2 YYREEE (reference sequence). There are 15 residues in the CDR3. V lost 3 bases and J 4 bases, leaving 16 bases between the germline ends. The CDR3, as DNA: TGTGCCAGCAGCTCAAGGACAGGGAGGGCAGAGACCCAGTACTTC. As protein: CASSSRTGRAETQYF.